Reported below is one T cell receptor (beta chain). Antigen specificity is unknown. Some clones are missing from TCRdb's copy, which holds only in-frame ones; the method was immunoSEQ multiplex PCR. The data contain 20,000 to 25,000 clones, around nine tenths of them singletons. These data are taken from a study of T cells in localized non-small cell lung cancer. CDR3 length equals 12 residues. Trimming took 2 bases from V and 7 from J, leaving 8 bases between them. Germline values: CDR1 SNHLY, CDR2 FYNNEI. Overall study results and limits: Uninvolved adjacent lung had more T cell clonality than any other tissue, topping tumor. Higher blood T cell density tracked longer overall survival.

The TCR sequence derives from a woman between 35 and 70 years old with stage I lung adenocarcinoma. The V gene is TRBV2, the J gene TRBJ1-2; D remains unclear. Material: peripheral blood, obtained before any cancer treatment. CDR3 region: CASSETRVGYTF. The CDR3 DNA reads TGTGCCAGCAGTGAAACCCGCGTTGGCTACACCTTC. The variable domain in full, completed from reference TRBV2 and TRBJ1-2, reads EPEVTQTPSHQVTQMGQEVILRCVPISNHLYFYWYRQILGQKVEFLVSFYNNEISEKSEIFDDQFSVERPDGSNFTLKIRSTKLEDSAMYFCASSETRVGYTFGSGTRLTVV.